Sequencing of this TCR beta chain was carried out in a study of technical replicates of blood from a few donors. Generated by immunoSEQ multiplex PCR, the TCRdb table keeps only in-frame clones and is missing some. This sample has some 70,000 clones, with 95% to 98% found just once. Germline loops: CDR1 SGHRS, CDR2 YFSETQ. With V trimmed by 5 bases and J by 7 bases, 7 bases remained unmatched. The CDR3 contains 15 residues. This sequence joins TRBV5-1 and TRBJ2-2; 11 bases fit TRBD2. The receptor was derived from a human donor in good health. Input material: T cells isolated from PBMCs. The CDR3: CASRETSGKVGELFF. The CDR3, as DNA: TGCGCCAGCAGAGAGACTAGCGGGAAGGTCGGGGAGCTGTTTTTT. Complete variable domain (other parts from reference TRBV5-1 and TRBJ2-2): KAGVTQTPRYLIKTRGQQVTLSCSPISGHRSVSWYQQTPGQGLQFLFEYFSETQRNKGNFPGRFSGRQFSNSRSEMNVSTLELGDSALYLCASRETSGKVGELFFGEGSRLTVL.